This paragraph reports one T cell receptor beta chain. With random hexamers, reverse transcription was performed on roughly 0.45 to 1 ug of RNA. Amplification of TCR beta CDR3 used immunoSEQ multiplex PCR across 54 Vbeta and 13 Jbeta. TCRdb re-derived calls from the immunoSEQ multiplex PCR reads in MiXCR, one entry per CDR3 protein. The table lists a few hundred thousand distinct CDR3 sequences, around 95% of them singletons. This sample stems from a study of CD8 T cells in Susac syndrome. Blood CD8+ and CD4+ T cells underwent high-throughput TCR beta sequencing. The length of the CDR3 is 12 residues. Germline assignment: CDR1 SQVTM and CDR2 ANQGSEA. V lost 7 bases and J 7 bases, leaving 13 bases between the germline ends.

Sample: CD4+ T cells from PBMCs. This chain uses TRBV29-1 with TRBJ1-4; D ambiguous. The origin of this receptor is a human donor with multiple sclerosis. The CDR3, as DNA: TGCAGCGCGTTGTTGGAGGGTGAAAAACTGTTTTTT. Its translation: CSALLEGEKLFF.